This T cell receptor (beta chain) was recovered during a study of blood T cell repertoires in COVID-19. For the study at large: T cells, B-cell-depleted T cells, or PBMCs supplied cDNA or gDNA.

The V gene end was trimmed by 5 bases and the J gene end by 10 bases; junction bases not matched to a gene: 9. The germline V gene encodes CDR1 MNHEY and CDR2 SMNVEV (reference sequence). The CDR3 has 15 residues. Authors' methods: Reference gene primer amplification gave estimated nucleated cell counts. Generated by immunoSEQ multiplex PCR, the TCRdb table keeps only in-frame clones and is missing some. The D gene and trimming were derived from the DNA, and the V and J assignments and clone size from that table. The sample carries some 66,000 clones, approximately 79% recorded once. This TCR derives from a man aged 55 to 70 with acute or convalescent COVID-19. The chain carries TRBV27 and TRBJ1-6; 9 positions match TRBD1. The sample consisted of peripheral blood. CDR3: CASSTRDRVGSPLHF. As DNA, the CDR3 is TGTGCCAGCAGTACCCGGGACAGGGTGGGCTCACCCCTCCACTTT.